This TCR beta chain was retrieved from a study of shared clonotypes between healthy human individuals. Overall study: Donors had three CD4 naive, three CD4 memory, two CD8 naive and one CD8 memory plate apiece.

Germline assignment: CDR1 SGHAT and CDR2 FQNNGV. The CDR3 is 18 amino acids. Trimming took 5 bases from V and 1 from J; bases not matched to a gene: 8. Assay used: immunoSEQ multiplex PCR; TCRdb lists only in-frame clones, some missing. The sample lists millions of clones, approximately 95% occurring once. V is TRBV11-2 and J is TRBJ2-6; 10 bases agree with TRBD1. The TCR sequence derives from a man aged 18 to 30 in good health. Some clones in this sample may be carry-over from other donors' samples. Sequenced: naive CD4+ T cells from PBMCs. As for subset: CD45RA+ positively selected. CDR3 nucleotide sequence: TGTGCCAGCAGCGATACGGGACAGGGGAGTTCTGGGGCCAACGTCCTGACTTTC. Protein sequence: CASSDTGQGSSGANVLTF. Based on the CDR3 plus reference TRBV11-2 and TRBJ2-6, the full variable domain is EAGVAQSPRYKIIEKRQSVAFWCNPISGHATLYWYQQILGQGPKLLIQFQNNGVVDDSQLPKDRFSAERLKGVDSTLKIQPAKLEDSAVYLCASSDTGQGSSGANVLTFGAGSRLTVL.